These T cell receptor beta chains were read from a single sample in a study of shared clonotypes between healthy human individuals. Repertoires were generated with immunoSEQ multiplex PCR, while TCRdb's copy carries only in-frame clones and drops some. The sample holds 400,000 to 550,000 clones, 79% seen once. The sample was PBMCs. The receptors originated from a woman aged 35 to 49 in good health. Some clones in this sample may be carry-over from other donors' samples. Each CDR3 is given with its conserved first and last residue. The D gene is left open where the match is weak.

cdr3_length,j_call,d_call,v_call,cdr3_aa
12,TRBJ2-5,-,TRBV21-1,CASKAAQETQYF
15,TRBJ2-3,-,TRBV28,CASSPLAISTDTQYF
15,TRBJ1-5,-,TRBV28,CASSFVRGAYQPQHF
15,TRBJ2-7,-,TRBV15,CATREGRSLGYEQYF
15,TRBJ2-7,-,TRBV9,CASSPSAGPTYEQYF
15,TRBJ1-5,-,TRBV5-1,CASSIRDLGNQPQHF
15,TRBJ1-1,-,TRBV18,CASSPDRRSNTEAFF
16,TRBJ2-1,TRBD2,TRBV19,CASSLRASGSRDEQFF
12,TRBJ1-5,-,TRBV6-1,CASTEYPRPQHF
13,-,TRBD2,TRBV2,CASSAGGAYEQYF
15,TRBJ1-3,TRBD1,TRBV9,CASSLQTGTGNTIYF
11,TRBJ1-1,-,TRBV2,CASIKNTEAFF
13,TRBJ1-1,-,TRBV15,CATSRTENTEAFF
15,TRBJ1-2,TRBD1,TRBV6-5,CASSTRTGDSYGYTF
14,TRBJ2-1,-,TRBV5-1,CASSLGSRDNEQFF
12,TRBJ1-2,-,TRBV30,CAWSVWEHGYTF
16,TRBJ2-2,-,TRBV7-8,CASSIRRLTNTGELFF
16,TRBJ2-5,-,TRBV10-2,CASALGRGILQETQYF
14,TRBJ1-2,TRBD1,TRBV5-1,CASSLTGTGYGYTF
15,TRBJ2-5,TRBD1,TRBV27,CASSWTGGHGETQYF
14,TRBJ2-1,-,TRBV27,CASSQTGFYNEQFF
15,TRBJ1-1,-,TRBV7-3,CASSLTGLPNTEAFF
16,TRBJ1-1,-,TRBV6-6,CASSRNAGAMNTEAFF
14,TRBJ1-2,TRBD1,TRBV2,CASSLQGAGYGYTF
16,TRBJ1-5,TRBD1,TRBV28,CASRGRDRAPNQPQHF
14,TRBJ2-5,-,TRBV29-1,CSAYQGEKKETQYF
15,TRBJ2-5,TRBD2,TRBV7-7,CASSLERVGGETQYF
14,TRBJ1-2,TRBD1,TRBV7-8,CASSLRQGWDGYTF
12,TRBJ1-1,-,TRBV30,CAWRGAAAEAFF
13,TRBJ2-3,-,TRBV5-6,CASSLGGTDTQYF
13,TRBJ2-7,TRBD2,TRBV9,CASSPGRRYEQYF
14,TRBJ1-1,-,TRBV7-2,CASSLARGRAEAFF
17,TRBJ2-1,TRBD2,TRBV11-2,CASSLRTSGIGRDEQFF